This T cell receptor (beta chain) was found in a study of pediatric ulcerative colitis. The method was immunoSEQ multiplex PCR; TCRdb's version includes in-frame clones alone and lacks a portion of them. The sample carries some 40,000 clones, roughly 70% recorded once. One to two pinch biopsies were taken from the rectum during colonoscopy. The CDR3 sequence is 12 residues long. Looked up from germline, CDR1 is MNHNY and CDR2 is SVGAGI (reference sequence). The V end was cut by 7 bases, the J end by 4 bases, with 10 bases between. This chain joins TRBV6-6 and TRBJ1-1, with D unclear. Material: gut tissue. The clonotype comes from a boy aged 5-17 years with severe ulcerative colitis. The CDR3 sequence is CASTRAGTEAFF. The CDR3 DNA follows: TGTGCCAGCACCCGCGCGGGCACTGAAGCTTTCTTT.